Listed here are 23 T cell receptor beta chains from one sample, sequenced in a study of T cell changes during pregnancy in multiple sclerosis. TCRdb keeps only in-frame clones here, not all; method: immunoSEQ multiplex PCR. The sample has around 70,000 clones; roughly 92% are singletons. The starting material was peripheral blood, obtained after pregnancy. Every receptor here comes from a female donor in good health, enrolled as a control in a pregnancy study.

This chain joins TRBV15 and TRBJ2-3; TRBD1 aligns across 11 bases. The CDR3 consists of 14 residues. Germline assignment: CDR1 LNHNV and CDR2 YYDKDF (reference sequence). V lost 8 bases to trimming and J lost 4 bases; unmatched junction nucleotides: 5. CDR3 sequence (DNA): TGTGCCACCTCCGGACAGGGGGCTGCAGATACGCAGTATTTT. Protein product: CATSGQGAADTQYF. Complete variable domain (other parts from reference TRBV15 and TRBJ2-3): DAMVIQNPRYQVTQFGKPVTLSCSQTLNHNVMYWYQQKSSQAPKLLFHYYDKDFNNEADTPDNFQSRRPNTSFCFLDIRSPGLGDTAMYLCATSGQGAADTQYFGPGTRLTVL.

CDR3: CASSEGGWDYGYTF. The CDR3 DNA reads TGTGCCAGCAGTGAAGGGGGCTGGGACTATGGCTACACCTTC. This chain uses TRBV2 with TRBJ1-2; maybe TRBD1 (5 bases). V was trimmed by 1 base and J by 3 bases, leaving 9 bases between them. The length of the CDR3 is 14 residues. CDR1 and CDR2 (germline): SNHLY, FYNNEI.

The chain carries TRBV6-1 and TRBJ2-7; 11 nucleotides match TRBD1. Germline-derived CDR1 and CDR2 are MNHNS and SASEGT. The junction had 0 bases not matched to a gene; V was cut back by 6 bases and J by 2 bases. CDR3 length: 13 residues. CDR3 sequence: CASRDRGPYEQYF. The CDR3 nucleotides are TGTGCCAGCAGGGACAGGGGGCCCTACGAGCAGTACTTC.

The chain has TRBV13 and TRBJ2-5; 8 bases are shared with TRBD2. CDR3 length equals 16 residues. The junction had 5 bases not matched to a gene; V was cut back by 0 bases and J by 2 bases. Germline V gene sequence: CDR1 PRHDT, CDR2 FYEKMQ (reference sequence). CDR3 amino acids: CASSLGGGGLQETQYF. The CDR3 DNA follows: TGTGCCAGCAGCTTAGGCGGCGGGGGGTTACAAGAGACCCAGTACTTC. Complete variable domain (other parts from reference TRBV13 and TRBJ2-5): AAGVIQSPRHLIKEKRETATLKCYPIPRHDTVYWYQQGPGQDPQFLISFYEKMQSDKGSIPDRFSAQQFSDYHSELNMSSLELGDSALYFCASSLGGGGLQETQYFGPGTRLLVL.

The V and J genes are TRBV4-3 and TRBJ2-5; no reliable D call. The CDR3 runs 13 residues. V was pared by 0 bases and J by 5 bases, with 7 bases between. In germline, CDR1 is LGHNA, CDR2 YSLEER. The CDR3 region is CASSQDRVETQYF. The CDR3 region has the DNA TGCGCCAGCAGCCAAGACCGCGTGGAGACCCAGTACTTC.

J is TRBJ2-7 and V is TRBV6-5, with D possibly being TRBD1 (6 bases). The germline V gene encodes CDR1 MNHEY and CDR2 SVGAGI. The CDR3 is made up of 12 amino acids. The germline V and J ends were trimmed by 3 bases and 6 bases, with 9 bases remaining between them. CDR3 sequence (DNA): TGTGCCAGCAGTTATCCACAGGGCGAGCAGTACTTC. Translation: CASSYPQGEQYF.

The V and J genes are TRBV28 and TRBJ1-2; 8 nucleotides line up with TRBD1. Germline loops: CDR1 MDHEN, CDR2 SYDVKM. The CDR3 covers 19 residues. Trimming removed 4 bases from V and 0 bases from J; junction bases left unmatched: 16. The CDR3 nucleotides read TGTGCCAGCAGTTCCGGGACAGGTTCTCTGATCGGAACTAACTATGGCTACACCTTC. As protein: CASSSGTGSLIGTNYGYTF.

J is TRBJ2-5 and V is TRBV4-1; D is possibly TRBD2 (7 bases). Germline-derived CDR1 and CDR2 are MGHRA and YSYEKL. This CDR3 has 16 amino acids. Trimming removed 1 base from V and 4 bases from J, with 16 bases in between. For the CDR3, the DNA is TGCGCCAGCAGCCAAGGGGGGGGACATATAACAGAGACCCAGTACTTC. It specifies CASSQGGGHITETQYF.

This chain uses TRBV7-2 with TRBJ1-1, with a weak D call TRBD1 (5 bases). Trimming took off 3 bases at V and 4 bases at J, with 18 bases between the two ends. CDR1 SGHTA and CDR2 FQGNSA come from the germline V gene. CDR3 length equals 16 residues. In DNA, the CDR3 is TGTGCCAGCAGCTTGGACCCGAACAGGCGTGTCACTGAAGCTTTCTTT. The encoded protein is CASSLDPNRRVTEAFF.

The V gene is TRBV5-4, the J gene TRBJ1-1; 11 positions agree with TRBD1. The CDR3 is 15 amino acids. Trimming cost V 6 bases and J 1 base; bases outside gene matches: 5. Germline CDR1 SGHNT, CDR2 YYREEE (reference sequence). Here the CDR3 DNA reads TGTGCCAGCAATCTTGGGACAGGGGGGAACACTGAAGCTTTCTTT. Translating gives CASNLGTGGNTEAFF.

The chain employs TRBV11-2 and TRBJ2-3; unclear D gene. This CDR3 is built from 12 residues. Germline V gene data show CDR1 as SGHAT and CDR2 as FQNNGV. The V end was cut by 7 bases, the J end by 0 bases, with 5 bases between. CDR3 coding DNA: TGTGCCAGCAAAGCAAGCACAGATACGCAGTATTTT. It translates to CASKASTDTQYF.

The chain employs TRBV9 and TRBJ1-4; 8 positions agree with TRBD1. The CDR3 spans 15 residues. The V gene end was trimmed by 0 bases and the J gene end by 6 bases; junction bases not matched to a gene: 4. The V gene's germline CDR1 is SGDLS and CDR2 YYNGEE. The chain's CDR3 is CASSVGPGGDEKLFF. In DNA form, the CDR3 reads TGTGCCAGCAGCGTAGGTCCAGGGGGCGATGAAAAACTGTTTTTT.

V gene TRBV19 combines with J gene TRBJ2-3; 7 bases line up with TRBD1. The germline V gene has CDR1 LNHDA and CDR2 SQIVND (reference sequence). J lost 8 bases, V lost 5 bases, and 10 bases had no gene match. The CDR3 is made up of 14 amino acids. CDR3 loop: CASSPATGFGTQYF. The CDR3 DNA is TGTGCCAGTAGTCCCGCGACAGGGTTCGGTACGCAGTATTTT.

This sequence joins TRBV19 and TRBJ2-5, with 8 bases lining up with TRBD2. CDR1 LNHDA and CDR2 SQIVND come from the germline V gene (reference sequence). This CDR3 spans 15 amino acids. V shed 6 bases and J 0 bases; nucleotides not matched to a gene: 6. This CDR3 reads CASSRGLADQETQYF. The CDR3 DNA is TGTGCCAGTAGCCGCGGACTAGCCGACCAAGAGACCCAGTACTTC.

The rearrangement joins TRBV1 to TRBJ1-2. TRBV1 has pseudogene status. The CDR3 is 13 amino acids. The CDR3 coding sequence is TGCACCAGCAGCCAAGTTTTCGACTATGGCTACACCTTC. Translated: CTSSQVFDYGYTF.

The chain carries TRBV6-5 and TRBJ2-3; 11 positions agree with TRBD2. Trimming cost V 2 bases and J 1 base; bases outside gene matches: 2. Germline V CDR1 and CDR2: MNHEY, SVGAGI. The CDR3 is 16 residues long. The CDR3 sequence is CASSYVLAGGTDTQYF. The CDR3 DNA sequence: TGTGCCAGCAGTTACGTACTAGCGGGGGGCACAGATACGCAGTATTTT.

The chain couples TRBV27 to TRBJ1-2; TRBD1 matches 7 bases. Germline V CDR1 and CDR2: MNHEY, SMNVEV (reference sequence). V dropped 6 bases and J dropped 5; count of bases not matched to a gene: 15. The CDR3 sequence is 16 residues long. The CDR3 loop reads CASSPTPRQGAYGYTF. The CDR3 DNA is TGTGCCAGCAGCCCAACACCACGACAGGGTGCTTATGGCTACACCTTC.

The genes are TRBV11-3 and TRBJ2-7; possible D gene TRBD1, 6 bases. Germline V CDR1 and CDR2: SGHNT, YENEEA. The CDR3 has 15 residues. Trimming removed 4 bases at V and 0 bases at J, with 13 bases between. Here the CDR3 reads CASSSGQTNSYEQYF. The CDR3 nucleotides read TGTGCCAGCAGCTCAGGACAGACCAACTCCTACGAGCAGTACTTC.

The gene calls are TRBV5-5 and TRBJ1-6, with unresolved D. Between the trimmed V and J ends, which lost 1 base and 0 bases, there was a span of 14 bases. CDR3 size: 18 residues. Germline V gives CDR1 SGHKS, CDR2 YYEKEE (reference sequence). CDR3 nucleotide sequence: TGTGCCAGCAGCTTGAAGGGAGTGGGAAACTCCTATAATTCACCCCTCCACTTT. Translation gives CASSLKGVGNSYNSPLHF.

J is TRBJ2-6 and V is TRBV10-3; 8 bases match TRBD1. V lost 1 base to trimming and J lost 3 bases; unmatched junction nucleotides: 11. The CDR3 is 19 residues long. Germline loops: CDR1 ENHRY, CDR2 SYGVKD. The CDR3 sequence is CAISEFGQGGGLGANVLTF. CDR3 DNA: TGTGCCATCAGTGAGTTTGGACAGGGAGGAGGTCTTGGGGCCAACGTCCTGACTTTC.

Written as DNA, the CDR3 is TGTGCCAGCAGTTTGAACAGTCCCAAAAACATTCAGTACTTC. Protein: CASSLNSPKNIQYF. This rearrangement joins TRBV28 to TRBJ2-4; D gene uncertain. The CDR3 is made up of 14 amino acids. V was cut by 3 bases and J by 2 bases, with 8 bases left in between. Germline V gene lookup returns CDR1 MDHEN and CDR2 SYDVKM. Full variable domain (outside the CDR3, taken from reference TRBV28 and TRBJ2-4): DVKVTQSSRYLVKRTGEKVFLECVQDMDHENMFWYRQDPGLGLRLIYFSYDVKMKEKGDIPEGYSVSREKKERFSLILESASTNQTSMYLCASSLNSPKNIQYFGAGTRLSVL.

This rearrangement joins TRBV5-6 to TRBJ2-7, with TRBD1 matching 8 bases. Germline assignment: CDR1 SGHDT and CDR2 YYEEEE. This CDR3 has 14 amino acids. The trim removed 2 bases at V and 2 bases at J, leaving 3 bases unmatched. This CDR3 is CASSFGDRPYEQYF. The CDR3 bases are TGTGCCAGCAGCTTTGGGGACAGGCCCTACGAGCAGTACTTC. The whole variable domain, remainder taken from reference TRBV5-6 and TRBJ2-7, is DAGVTQSPTHLIKTRGQQVTLRCSPKSGHDTVSWYQQALGQGPQFIFQYYEEEERQRGNFPDRFSGHQFPNYSSELNVNALLLGDSALYLCASSFGDRPYEQYFGPGTRLTVT.

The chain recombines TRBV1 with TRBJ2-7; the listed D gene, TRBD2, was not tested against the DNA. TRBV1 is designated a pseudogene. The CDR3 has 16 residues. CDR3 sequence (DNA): TGCACCAGCAGCCAAGAAGCGGTCCAGACGACCTACGAGCAGTACTTC. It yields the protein CTSSQEAVQTTYEQYF.